The clone carrying this TCR beta chain showed up just once. This sample stems from a study of blood T cell repertoires in COVID-19. This table comes from immunoSEQ multiplex PCR, and its TCRdb copy is limited to in-frame clones, with some not included. The table shows approximately 61,000 clones, with around 85% occurring only once. The CDR3 runs 16 residues. Per the germline V gene, CDR1 is SGHTA and CDR2 is FQGTGA. J gave up 3 bases and V 2 bases, and 5 bases lay outside the gene matches. The material sequenced was peripheral blood. The sequence came from a woman between 65 and 79 years old with acute or convalescent COVID-19. The chain has TRBV7-3 and TRBJ2-2, with 8 bases matching TRBD1. The CDR3 loop reads CASSLQGARDTGELFF. DNA for the CDR3: TGTGCCAGCAGCTTACAGGGGGCAAGGGACACCGGGGAGCTGTTTTTT.